Detailed here is one T cell receptor (beta chain). The data stem from a study of T cells in Graves' hyperthyroidism and ophthalmopathy. V gave up 3 bases and J gave up 4 bases; unmatched junction bases: 13. The CDR3 covers 16 residues. Germline CDR1 reads SGHDT; CDR2 reads YYEEEE. TCR beta CDR3 region amplification was performed from RNA transcripts. The HTBI set primed first-round TCR CDR3 RT-PCR. TCRdb re-analysed the multiplex PCR reads in MiXCR, keeping a single row per CDR3 protein. The table shows roughly 380,000 distinct CDR3 sequences, with around 14% occurring only once. The sequence was collected from a woman aged 60-70 years with Graves' hyperthyroidism. This chain connects TRBV5-6 to TRBJ2-7, with TRBD1 identical over 7 bases. The sample comprised blood. In DNA, the CDR3 is TGTGCCAGCAGCTCCAACGACAGGGACCCCTTATACGAGCAGTACTTC. Translating it yields CASSSNDRDPLYEQYF. Full variable domain (remainder filled in from reference TRBV5-6 and TRBJ2-7): DAGVTQSPTHLIKTRGQQVTLRCSPKSGHDTVSWYQQALGQGPQFIFQYYEEEERQRGNFPDRFSGHQFPNYSSELNVNALLLGDSALYLCASSSNDRDPLYEQYFGPGTRLTVT.